Listed here is a single T cell receptor beta chain. Its antigen is still unknown. This sample was included in a study of T cells in Graves' hyperthyroidism and ophthalmopathy. Background on the study: At the time of initial diagnosis and before any treatment, peripheral blood was collected.

General study points: A model of 13 V-J pairs discriminated ophthalmopathy from stable hyperthyroidism. Median prediction lead before ophthalmopathy onset was 6.5 months with the model.

Template material for amplifying TCR beta CDR3 regions consisted of RNA transcripts. A set of HTBI primers served as the primers for a first-round RT-PCR of the TCR CDR3. TCRdb passed the multiplex PCR reads through MiXCR, listing each CDR3 protein once. The repertoire holds fewer than 300,000 distinct CDR3 sequences, with less than 30% as singletons. V gave up 5 bases and J gave up 0 bases, with 7 bases separating them. Germline V CDR1 and CDR2: MNHEY, SMNVEV (reference sequence). This CDR3 comprises 13 residues. The sequenced sample consisted of blood. This TCR was sampled from a man between 35 and 55 years old with Graves' hyperthyroidism that later progressed to Graves' ophthalmopathy. This rearrangement joins TRBV27 to TRBJ1-2; no clear D gene. Written as DNA, the CDR3 is TGTGCCAGCAGTAACGAAGCTAACTATGGCTACACCTTC. It specifies CASSNEANYGYTF.